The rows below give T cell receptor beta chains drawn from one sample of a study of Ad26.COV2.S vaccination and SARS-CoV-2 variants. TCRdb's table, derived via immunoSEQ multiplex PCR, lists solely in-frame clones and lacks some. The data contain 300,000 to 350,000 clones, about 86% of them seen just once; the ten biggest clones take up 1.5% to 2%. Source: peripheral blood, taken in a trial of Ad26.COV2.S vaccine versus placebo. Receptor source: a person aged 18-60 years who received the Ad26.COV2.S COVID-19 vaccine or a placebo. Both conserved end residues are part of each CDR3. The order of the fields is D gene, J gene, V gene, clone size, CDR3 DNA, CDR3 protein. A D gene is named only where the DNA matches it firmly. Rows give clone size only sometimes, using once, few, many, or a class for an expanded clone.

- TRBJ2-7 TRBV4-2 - TGTGCCAGCAGCCAAGATGGGCACGAGCAGTACTTC CASSQDGHEQYF
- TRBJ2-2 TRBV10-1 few TGCGCCAGCAGGCTAGACACGAACACCGGGGAGCTGTTTTTT CASRLDTNTGELFF
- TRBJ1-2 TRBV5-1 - TGCGCCAGCAGCTTCGGTTCAGGGTACTATGGCTACACCTTC CASSFGSGYYGYTF
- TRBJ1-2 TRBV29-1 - TGCAGCGTTGTTGGGTGGGGGAACTATGGCTACACCTTC CSVVGWGNYGYTF
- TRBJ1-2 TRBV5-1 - TGCGCCAGCAGCCAGGACAGTACTCCGGGGGGCTACACCTTC CASSQDSTPGGYTF
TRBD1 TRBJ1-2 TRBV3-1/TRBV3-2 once TGTGCCAGCAGCCAACCCCGGACAGGCGGGTATGGCTACACCTTC CASSQPRTGGYGYTF
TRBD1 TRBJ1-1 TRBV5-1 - TGCGCCAGCAGCCAACTGACAGGGCAGAACACTGAAGCTTTCTTT CASSQLTGQNTEAFF
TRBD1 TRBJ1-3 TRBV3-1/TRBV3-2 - TGTGCCAGCAGCTTCCAGGGAGGGGGCGTCAAAGGAAACACCATATATTTT CASSFQGGGVKGNTIYF
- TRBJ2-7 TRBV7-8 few TGTGCCAGCAGCGTAGGGGGGCAGAGCGACGAGCAGTACTTC CASSVGGQSDEQYF
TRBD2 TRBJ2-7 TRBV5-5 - TGTGCCAGCAGCTTCCCTAGCGGGGGGTCCCACGAGCAGTACTTC CASSFPSGGSHEQYF
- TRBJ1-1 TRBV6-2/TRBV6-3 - TGTGCCAGCAGTACGGGACTGCCATCGGCTTTCTTT CASSTGLPSAFF
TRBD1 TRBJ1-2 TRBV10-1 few TGCGCCAGCAGCGAGGACAGGTTCTATGGCTACACCTTC CASSEDRFYGYTF
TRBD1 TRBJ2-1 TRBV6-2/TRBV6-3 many TGTGCCAGCAGTAGGGACAGATGGAATGAGCAGTTCTTC CASSRDRWNEQFF
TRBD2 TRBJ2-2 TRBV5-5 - TGTGCCAGCAGCGTTCGCGGGGGGGCCGGCACCGGGGAGCTGTTTTTT CASSVRGGAGTGELFF
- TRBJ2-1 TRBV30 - TGTGCCTGGGGGGGCGGGGCCTACAATGAGCAGTTCTTC CAWGGGAYNEQFF
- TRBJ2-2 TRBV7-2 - TGTGCCAGCAGACCCCGTACAGGCTCCACCGGGGAGCTGTTTTTT CASRPRTGSTGELFF
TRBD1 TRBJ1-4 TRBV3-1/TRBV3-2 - TGTGCCAGCAGCCAAGGTTACCAGGGGGCAGGTGAAAAACTGTTTTTT CASSQGYQGAGEKLFF
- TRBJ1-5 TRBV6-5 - TGTGCCAGCAGTTACGGGGCAGGTAATCAGCCCCAGCATTTT CASSYGAGNQPQHF
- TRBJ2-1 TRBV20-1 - TGCAGTGCTAGAGCGTACAGTGAGCAGTTCTTC CSARAYSEQFF
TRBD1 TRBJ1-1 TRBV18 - TGTGCCAGCTCACCACCCGAAACAGGGGGCGACGGTGAAGCTTTCTTT CASSPPETGGDGEAFF
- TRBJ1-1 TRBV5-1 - TGCGCCAGCAGCAACACATTGGTTACTGAAGCTTTCTTT CASSNTLVTEAFF
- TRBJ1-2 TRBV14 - TGTGCCAGCACCGATCGAGAAGGGGGGCTGCGTGGCTACACCTTC CASTDREGGLRGYTF
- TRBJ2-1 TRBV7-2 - TGTGCCAGCAGCTTGGGCGGCATGGCCAATGAGCAGTTCTTC CASSLGGMANEQFF
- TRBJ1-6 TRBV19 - TGTGCCAGTACCCCCCGGGGGAGTCTCGACAATTCACCCCTCCACTTT CASTPRGSLDNSPLHF
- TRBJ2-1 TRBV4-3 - TGCGCCAGCAGCCAGGAAACTAGTAATGAGCAGTTCTTC CASSQETSNEQFF
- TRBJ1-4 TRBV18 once TGTGCCAGCTCACCACCGGGGACCCCAGAGGAAAAACTGTTTTTT CASSPPGTPEEKLFF
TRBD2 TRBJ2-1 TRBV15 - TGTGCCACCAGCAGTGGGACTAGCGGGGGGGAAAATGAGCAGTTCTTC CATSSGTSGGENEQFF
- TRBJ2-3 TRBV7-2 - TGTGCCAGCAGCTTAGGAACAGGGCGGGCAGATACGCAGTATTTT CASSLGTGRADTQYF
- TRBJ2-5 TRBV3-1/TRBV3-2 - TGTGCCAGCAGCCAGGGAGGAGCGAGAGGGACCCAGTACTTC CASSQGGARGTQYF
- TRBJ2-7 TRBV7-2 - TGTGCCAGCAGCCCCACAGAGATCAACGAGCAGTACTTC CASSPTEINEQYF
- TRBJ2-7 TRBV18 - TGTGCCAGCTCACCAATCCGGCGAAGTCGCTCCGAGCAGTACTTC CASSPIRRSRSEQYF
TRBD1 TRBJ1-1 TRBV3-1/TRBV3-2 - TGTGCCAGCAGCCAAAGGACAGGTTCCGAAGCTTTCTTT CASSQRTGSEAFF
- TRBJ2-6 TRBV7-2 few TGTGCCAGCCGGGGCTCTGGGGCCAACGTCCTGACTTTC CASRGSGANVLTF
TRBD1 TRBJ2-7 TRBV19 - TGTGCCAGTAGTATTGACAGGGTGGCCTACGAGCAGTACTTC CASSIDRVAYEQYF
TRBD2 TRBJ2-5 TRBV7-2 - TGTGCCAGCAGCTTAAGTCAAGCGGGGGCCAGAGGAGAGACCCAGTACTTC CASSLSQAGARGETQYF
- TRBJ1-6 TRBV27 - TGTGCCAGCAGTTTCTCCGCCTGGGTAGGGGCCCCTTATAATTCACCCCTCCACTTT CASSFSAWVGAPYNSPLHF
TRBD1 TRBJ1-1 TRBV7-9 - TGTGCCAGCAGCTTAGCGACAGGGCTTGAACCTTTCTTT CASSLATGLEPFF
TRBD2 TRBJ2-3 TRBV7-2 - TGTGCCAGCAGCCTCAGGCTAGCGGGGACAGATACGCAGTATTTT CASSLRLAGTDTQYF
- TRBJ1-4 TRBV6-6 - TGTGCCAGCAGTTTCACCCATTTGCCTAATGAAAAACTGTTTTTT CASSFTHLPNEKLFF
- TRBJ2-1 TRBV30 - TGTGCCTGGAGTATTATGACACACAATGAGCAGTTCTTC CAWSIMTHNEQFF
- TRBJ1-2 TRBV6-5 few TGTGCCAGCAGACGTACCGGGACGAACTATGGCTACACCTTC CASRRTGTNYGYTF
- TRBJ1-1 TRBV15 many TGTGCCACCAGCAGAGATGGGGGAAGCACTGAAGCTTTCTTT CATSRDGGSTEAFF
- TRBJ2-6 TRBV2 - TGTGCCAGCAGTCGGGACCTCCTGGCGGGGGCCAACGTCCTGACTTTC CASSRDLLAGANVLTF
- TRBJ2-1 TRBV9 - TGTGCCAGCAGCCGGACCTCCTACAATGAGCAGTTCTTC CASSRTSYNEQFF
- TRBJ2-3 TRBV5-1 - TGCGCCAGCAGCTTGGCCTCTCAAGTTCCACGGTACAGGGAGGGCTTCACAGATACGCAGTATTTT CASSLASQVPRYREGFTDTQYF
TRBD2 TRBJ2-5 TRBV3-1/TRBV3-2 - TGTGCCAGCAGCCAAGGGCTTAGCGGGGGTTATGAGACCCAGTACTTC CASSQGLSGGYETQYF
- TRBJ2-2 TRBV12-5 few TGTGCTAGTGGTTTGGAACCCGGGGAGCTGTTTTTT CASGLEPGELFF
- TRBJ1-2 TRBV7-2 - TGTGCCAGCAGCTTAGTACGCCTGCTTGGCTACACCTTC CASSLVRLLGYTF
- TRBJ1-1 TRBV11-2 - TGTGCCAGCAGCTTAGATCCGACGGGGGTGAACACTGAAGCTTTCTTT CASSLDPTGVNTEAFF
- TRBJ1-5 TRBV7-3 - TGTGCCAGCAGCTCAGGGGTCAATCAGCCCCAGCATTTT CASSSGVNQPQHF
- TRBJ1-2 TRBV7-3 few TGTGCCAGCAGCCCGACACAGGGATCATCTGGCTACACCTTC CASSPTQGSSGYTF
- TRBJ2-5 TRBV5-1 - TGCGCCAGCAGCTGGGCCCGGACCGCCCCACTCCAAGAGACCCAGTACTTC CASSWARTAPLQETQYF